These 9 T cell receptor beta chains came from one sample sequenced in a study of vaccination and CD4 T cells after COVID-19. Time point noted: late sampling 161 to 241 days after vaccination in a few convalescent patients. The treatment denotes: roughly ten-day PBMC culture with coronavirus spike peptide pools or control peptides (ViraFEST assay). Cultured CD4+ T cell DNA was sequenced using the Oncomine TCR Beta short-read assay. TCRdb fed the PCR reads into MiXCR, producing one record per CDR3 protein. The sample holds around 23,000 distinct CDR3 sequences, approximately 30% seen once. These receptors lack a known antigen. The sample consisted of CD4+ T cells from blood, cultured in vitro, taken about 7 months after SARS-CoV-2 vaccination. The receptor set was obtained from a human donor who had recovered from COVID-19.

This clonotype was detected only a few times. The chain carries TRBV6-4 and TRBJ1-1; D possibly corresponds to TRBD1 (6 bases). CDR3 size: 13 residues. V lost 6 bases and J lost 1, with 9 bases in between. Germline V lookup: CDR1 MRHNA, CDR2 SNTAGT. In DNA form, the CDR3 reads TGTGCCAGCAGATTACAGGGGAACACTGAAGCTTTCTTT. Encoded protein: CASRLQGNTEAFF.

This clonotype has just a few counts. This rearrangement joins TRBV7-8 to TRBJ1-5; the match to TRBD1 covers 7 bases. V gave up 1 base and J gave up 7 bases; unmatched junction bases: 7. CDR3 length: 15 amino acids. Germline CDR1 reads SGHVS; CDR2 reads FQNEAQ. The CDR3 coding sequence is TGTGCCAGCAGCTTAGGACGACAGGGAAACCAGCCCCAGCATTTT. It translates to CASSLGRQGNQPQHF.

V and J are TRBV30 and TRBJ2-7, with D perhaps assigned TRBD1 or TRBD2 (5 bases each). CDR3 length: 13 amino acids. Germline V gene data show CDR1 as GTSNPN and CDR2 as SVGIG (reference sequence). Trimming left V 3 bases short and J 1 base short, with 10 bases between. The CDR3 region has the DNA TGTGCCTGGAGCGACGGGGCATCCTACGAGCAGTACTTC. This translates into CAWSDGASYEQYF.

This clonotype has more than one count but fewer than ten. The CDR3 here is CASSLMGQGAAEQFF. Here the CDR3 DNA reads TGTGCCAGCAGCTTAATGGGACAGGGGGCTGCTGAGCAGTTCTTC. The chain has TRBV7-2 and TRBJ2-1, with 12 bases matching TRBD1. CDR3 length: 15 residues. Trimming at V came to 2 bases and at J to 9 bases, leaving 5 bases not matched to a gene. CDR1 SGHTA and CDR2 FQGNSA come from the germline V gene.

This clonotype was recorded a few times. This rearrangement joins TRBV6-1 to TRBJ2-5; D ambiguous. Germline V lookup: CDR1 MNHNS, CDR2 SASEGT. This CDR3 has 14 residues. Trimming took off 8 bases at V and 4 bases at J, with 17 bases between the two ends. The CDR3 nucleotides read TGTGCCAGCGGGCGTGGTAGCTCAGGAGAGACCCAGTACTTC. The encoded protein is CASGRGSSGETQYF.

Only a few counts were recorded for this clonotype. The chain joins TRBV6-2 or TRBV6-3 to TRBJ2-7; a possible D gene is TRBD1 (6 bases). CDR1 MNHEY and CDR2 SVGEGT come from the germline V gene. There are 14 residues in the CDR3. V shed 4 bases and J shed 0 bases, with 10 bases lying between them. For the CDR3, the DNA is TGTGCCAGCAGTTTAGGGACATCCTCCTACGAGCAGTACTTC. This codes for CASSLGTSSYEQYF.

In its sample, this clonotype ranks as medium-sized. The V gene is TRBV6-1, the J gene TRBJ2-7, with TRBD2 matching over 8 bases. Germline assignment: CDR1 MNHNS and CDR2 SASEGT. This CDR3 has 12 amino acids. After removal of 5 bases from V and 9 bases from J, the junction contained 6 bases not matched to a gene. This CDR3 reads CASSPVAGLQYF. The DNA of the CDR3 is TGTGCCAGCAGTCCCGTAGCGGGATTGCAGTACTTC.

The genes are TRBV7-2 and TRBJ2-5; weak D call: TRBD1 (6 bases). Germline lookup yields CDR1 SGHTA and CDR2 FQGNSA. The CDR3 spans 14 residues. Trimming cost V 1 base and J 5 bases, with 11 bases left between them. The CDR3 DNA reads as TGTGCCAGCAGCTTAGTTGGGGGCTTGGAGACCCAGTACTTC. It encodes CASSLVGGLETQYF.

The rearrangement uses TRBV7-2 and TRBJ2-1; 11 bases agree with TRBD2. CDR1 is SGHTA, CDR2 FQGNSA, per germline. This CDR3 region has 14 residues. V shed 6 bases, J shed 9 bases, and the junction held 7 bases outside the gene matches. The CDR3 protein is CASRERSGRGEQFF. The CDR3 nucleotides are TGTGCCAGCAGGGAGCGTAGCGGGAGGGGTGAGCAGTTCTTC. Full variable domain (outside the CDR3, taken from reference TRBV7-2 and TRBJ2-1): GAGVSQSPSNKVTEKGKDVELRCDPISGHTALYWYRQSLGQGLEFLIYFQGNSAPDKSGLPSDRFSAERTGGSVSTLTIQRTQQEDSAVYLCASRERSGRGEQFFGPGTRLTVL.